The 5 T cell receptor beta chains below all came from one sample that was sequenced in a study of blood T cell repertoires in COVID-19. The table came from immunoSEQ multiplex PCR; TCRdb's copy has only in-frame clones and leaves some out. The sample lists 300,000 to 400,000 clones, 86% occurring once. The specimen sequenced was PBMCs or T cells enriched from blood (not recorded which). Source of these receptors: a woman aged 40 to 50 with acute COVID-19.

The V gene is TRBV9, the J gene TRBJ2-7; the D is unclear. Germline lookup yields CDR1 SGDLS and CDR2 YYNGEE. This CDR3 is built from 15 residues. Between the trimmed V and J ends, which lost 4 bases and 0 bases, there was a span of 14 bases. This CDR3 is CASSPHLGPSYEQYF. Here the CDR3 DNA reads TGTGCCAGCAGCCCCCACCTGGGCCCCTCCTACGAGCAGTACTTC.

The CDR3 coding sequence is TGTGCCAGCAGGCCTAGCGGGAGAACTATCTACGAGCAGTACTTC. Its translation is CASRPSGRTIYEQYF. This chain uses TRBV28 with TRBJ2-7, with TRBD2 matching 10 bases. The germline gives CDR1 MDHEN, CDR2 SYDVKM. The CDR3 covers 15 residues. V lost 6 bases, J lost 3 bases, and 8 bases stayed unmatched.

The genes are TRBV13 and TRBJ1-1; no firm D call. The CDR3 consists of 15 residues. Per germline, CDR1 PRHDT and CDR2 FYEKMQ (reference sequence). V was trimmed by 5 bases and J by 1 base, leaving 14 bases between them. CDR3 sequence: CASSTHTGKNTEAFF. In DNA, the CDR3 is TGTGCCAGCAGCACCCACACGGGGAAGAACACTGAAGCTTTCTTT.

The chain uses TRBV4-2 and TRBJ2-7; 14 bases fit TRBD2. J gave up 2 bases and V 0 bases, and 9 bases lay outside the gene matches. Germline V gives CDR1 LGHNA, CDR2 YNFKEQ. This CDR3 spans 19 amino acids. CDR3 residues: CASSQDAMGLAGVPYEQYF. CDR3 nucleotides: TGTGCCAGCAGCCAAGATGCTATGGGACTAGCGGGGGTCCCCTACGAGCAGTACTTC.

The genes are TRBV5-4 and TRBJ2-3; 7 nucleotides match TRBD2. The CDR3 sequence is 14 residues long. Trimming cost V 3 bases and J 4 bases; bases outside gene matches: 5. CDR1 and CDR2 from the germline V gene are SGHNT and YYREEE (reference sequence). The CDR3 here is CASSSRGRADTQYF. CDR3 DNA: TGTGCCAGCAGCTCCCGGGGGAGGGCAGATACGCAGTATTTT. Looking up the rest from reference TRBV5-4 and TRBJ2-3 gives the full variable domain: ETGVTQSPTHLIKTRGQQVTLRCSSQSGHNTVSWYQQALGQGPQFIFQYYREEENGRGNFPPRFSGLQFPNYSSELNVNALELDDSALYLCASSSRGRADTQYFGPGTRLTVL.